Below are 10 T cell receptor beta chains sequenced from a single sample in a study of cytomegalovirus exposure and HLA in healthy donors. Assay used: immunoSEQ multiplex PCR; TCRdb lists only in-frame clones, some missing. The profile shows over 150,000 clones, about 90% of them singletons. The sample taken for sequencing was PBMCs. The receptors derive from a woman aged 18-29 years in good health and CMV-seropositive.

The chain joins TRBV5-6 to TRBJ1-1; unclear D gene. V was trimmed by 0 bases and J by 6 bases, leaving 3 bases between them. This CDR3 contains 11 residues. Germline V gene sequence: CDR1 SGHDT, CDR2 YYEEEE. The CDR3 protein is CASSLGPEAFF. In DNA form, the CDR3 reads TGTGCCAGCAGCTTGGGGCCTGAAGCTTTCTTT.

This clone was found a few times. This sequence joins TRBV4-3 and TRBJ1-2; perhaps TRBD1 as D (6 bases). CDR1 is LGHNA, CDR2 YSLEER, per germline. The V end lost 3 bases, the J end lost 6 bases, and 20 bases lay between the germline ends. The CDR3 is 16 residues long. The CDR3 nucleotides are TGCGCCAGCAGCCACCAAGCGGCGAACAGGGTCAATGGCTACACCTTC. This codes for CASSHQAANRVNGYTF.

The CDR3 DNA follows: TGTGCCAGCAGCTTAGCGACGGGGGGTGTTAAGAGGGAGACCCAGTACTTC. This sequence encodes CASSLATGGVKRETQYF. The chain combines TRBV7-2 with TRBJ2-5; TRBD2 matches at 7 bases. CDR1 and CDR2 (germline): SGHTA, FQGNSA. With V trimmed by 0 bases and J by 5 bases, 12 bases remained unmatched. The length of the CDR3 is 17 residues.

This chain connects TRBV7-8 to TRBJ2-1, with 7 positions matching TRBD2. CDR1 is SGHVS, CDR2 FQNEAQ, per germline. The CDR3 has 15 amino acids. Trimming took 2 bases from V and 5 from J; bases not matched to a gene: 6. The CDR3 DNA follows: TGTGCCAGCAGCTTATGGGAGGGCCCCGACAATGAGCAGTTCTTC. This sequence encodes CASSLWEGPDNEQFF.

V is TRBV2 and J is TRBJ2-1; a possible D gene is TRBD1 (6 bases). The CDR3 is 15 amino acids. V lost 3 bases to trimming and J lost 2 bases, with 11 bases between them. The V gene's germline CDR1 is SNHLY and CDR2 FYNNEI. In DNA form, the CDR3 reads TGTGCCAGCAGTGACTGGCAGGGGCCCTACAATGAGCAGTTCTTC. Protein product: CASSDWQGPYNEQFF.

Only one count was recorded for this clone. V usage is TRBV7-9 and J usage is TRBJ1-6, with D possibly being TRBD1 (6 bases). This CDR3 has 18 residues. Between the trimmed V and J ends, which lost 5 bases and 0 bases, there was a span of 17 bases. Germline values: CDR1 SEHNR, CDR2 FQNEAQ (reference sequence). This chain's CDR3 is CASSQGHLPSSYNSPLHF. In nucleotides, the CDR3 is TGTGCCAGCAGCCAGGGACACCTCCCGAGCTCCTATAATTCACCCCTCCACTTT.

The CDR3 DNA follows: TGTGCCAGCAGTCTGACAGGGGTGAACACCGGGGAGCTGTTTTTT. The encoded protein is CASSLTGVNTGELFF. V and J are TRBV11-3 and TRBJ2-2, with 8 bases lining up with TRBD1. V was clipped by 6 bases and J by 1 base; unmatched bases: 4. CDR3 length: 15 residues. Germline V lookup: CDR1 SGHNT, CDR2 YENEEA.

The chain joins TRBV2 to TRBJ1-6; 7 bases align to TRBD1. Looked up from germline, CDR1 is SNHLY and CDR2 is FYNNEI. The CDR3 covers 14 residues. After removal of 6 bases from V and 7 bases from J, the junction contained 6 bases not matched to a gene. The CDR3 region is CASRADRVNSPLHF. The CDR3 bases are TGTGCCAGCAGGGCCGACAGGGTCAATTCACCCCTCCACTTT.

The rearrangement links TRBV12-5 to TRBJ1-2; D is unresolved. CDR1 is LGHNT, CDR2 FRNRAP, per germline. V was cut by 1 base and J by 1 base, with 4 bases left in between. The CDR3 consists of 13 residues. The CDR3 sequence is CASGLDNNYGYTF. The DNA of the CDR3 is TGTGCTAGTGGTTTGGACAATAACTATGGCTACACCTTC.

The CDR3 region is CASSNLYRGYTF. DNA for the CDR3: TGTGCCAGCAGTAACCTTTACCGGGGCTACACCTTC. J is TRBJ1-2 and V is TRBV28; unclear D gene. CDR1 and CDR2 (germline): MDHEN, SYDVKM. Trimming shortened V by 5 bases and J by 8 bases, and 12 bases separated the two germline ends. The CDR3 loop spans 12 amino acids.